This paragraph covers one T cell receptor (beta chain) sequence. The CDR3 runs to 14 residues. Per the germline V gene, CDR1 is MDHEN and CDR2 is SYDVKM. Deletions cut 10 bases from V and 1 base from J, with 16 bases between. The data originate from a study of cytotoxic CD8 clonotypes in ibrutinib-treated CLL. TCRdb's copy holds only in-frame clones and misses some; the assay was immunoSEQ multiplex PCR. The profile shows 200,000 or so clones, more than 70% of them singletons. The V and J genes are TRBV28 and TRBJ1-2, with D unclear. The receptor was isolated from a human donor with chronic lymphocytic leukemia. The sequenced sample was PBMCs, obtained after 12 months of ibrutinib treatment. CDR3 nucleotide sequence: TGTGCCACCGCGGATATGCGGGGTAACTATGGCTACACCTTC. Translated: CATADMRGNYGYTF.